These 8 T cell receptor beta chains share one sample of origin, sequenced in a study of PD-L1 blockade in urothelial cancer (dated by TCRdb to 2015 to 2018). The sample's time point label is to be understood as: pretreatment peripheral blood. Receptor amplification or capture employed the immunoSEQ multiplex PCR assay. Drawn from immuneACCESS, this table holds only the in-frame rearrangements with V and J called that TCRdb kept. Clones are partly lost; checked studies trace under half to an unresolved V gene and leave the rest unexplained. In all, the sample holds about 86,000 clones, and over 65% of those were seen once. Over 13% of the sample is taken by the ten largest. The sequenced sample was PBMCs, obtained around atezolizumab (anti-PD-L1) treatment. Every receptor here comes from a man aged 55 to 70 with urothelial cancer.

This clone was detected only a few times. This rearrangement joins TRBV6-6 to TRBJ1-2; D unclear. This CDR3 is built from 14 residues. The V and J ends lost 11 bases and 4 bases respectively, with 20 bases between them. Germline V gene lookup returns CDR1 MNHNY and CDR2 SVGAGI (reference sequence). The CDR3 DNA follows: TGTGCCGGTGGAGATGACCGCTATAGCTATGGCTACACCTTC. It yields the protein CAGGDDRYSYGYTF.

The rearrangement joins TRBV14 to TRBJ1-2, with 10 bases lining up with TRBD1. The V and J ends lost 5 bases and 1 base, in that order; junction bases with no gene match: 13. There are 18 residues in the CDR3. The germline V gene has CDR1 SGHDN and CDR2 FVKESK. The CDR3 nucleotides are TGTGCCAGCAGCTTGCGTCCGGGACAGGGGAGAGATAACTATGGCTACACCTTC. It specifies CASSLRPGQGRDNYGYTF.

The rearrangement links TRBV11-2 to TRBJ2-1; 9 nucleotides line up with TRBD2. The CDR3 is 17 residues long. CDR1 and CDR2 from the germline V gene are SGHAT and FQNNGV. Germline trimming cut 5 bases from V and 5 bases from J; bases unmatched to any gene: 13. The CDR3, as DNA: TGTGCCAGCAGCCCTAAGCGGGAGGTCGCCCCACACAATGAGCAGTTCTTC. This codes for CASSPKREVAPHNEQFF.

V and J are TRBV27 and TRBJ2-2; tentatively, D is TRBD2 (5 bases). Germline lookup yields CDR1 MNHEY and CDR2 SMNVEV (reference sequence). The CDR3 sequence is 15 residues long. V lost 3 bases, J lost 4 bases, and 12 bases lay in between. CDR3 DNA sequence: TGTGCCAGCAGTTTTGGTGGGAGTGGCACCGGGGAGCTGTTTTTT. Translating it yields CASSFGGSGTGELFF.

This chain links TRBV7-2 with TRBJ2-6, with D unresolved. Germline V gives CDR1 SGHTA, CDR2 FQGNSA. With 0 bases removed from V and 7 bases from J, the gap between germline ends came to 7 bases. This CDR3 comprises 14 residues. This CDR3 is CASSLAISANVLTF. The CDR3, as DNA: TGTGCCAGCAGCTTAGCAATATCCGCCAACGTCCTGACTTTC.

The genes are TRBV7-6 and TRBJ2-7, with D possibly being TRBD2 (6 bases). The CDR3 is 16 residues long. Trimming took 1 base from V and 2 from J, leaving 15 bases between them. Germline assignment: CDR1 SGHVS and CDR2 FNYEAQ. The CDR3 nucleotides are TGTGCCAGCAGCTTAGGAGTGAGGGGACTGCCCTACGAGCAGTACTTC. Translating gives CASSLGVRGLPYEQYF. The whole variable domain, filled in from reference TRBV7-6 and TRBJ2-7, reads GAGVSQSPRYKVTKRGQDVALRCDPISGHVSLYWYRQALGQGPEFLTYFNYEAQQDKSGLPNDRFSAERPEGSISTLTIQRTEQRDSAMYRCASSLGVRGLPYEQYFGPGTRLTVT.

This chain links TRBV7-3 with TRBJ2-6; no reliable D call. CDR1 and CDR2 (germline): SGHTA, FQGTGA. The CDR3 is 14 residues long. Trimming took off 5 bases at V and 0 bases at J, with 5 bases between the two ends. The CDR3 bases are TGTGCCAGCAGCCCCGGCTCTGGGGCCAACGTCCTGACTTTC. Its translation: CASSPGSGANVLTF.

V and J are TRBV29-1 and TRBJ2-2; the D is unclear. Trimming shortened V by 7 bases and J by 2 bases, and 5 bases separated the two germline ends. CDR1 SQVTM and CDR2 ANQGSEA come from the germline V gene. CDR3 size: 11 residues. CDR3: CSALNTGELFF. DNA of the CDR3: TGCAGCGCCCTTAACACCGGGGAGCTGTTTTTT.